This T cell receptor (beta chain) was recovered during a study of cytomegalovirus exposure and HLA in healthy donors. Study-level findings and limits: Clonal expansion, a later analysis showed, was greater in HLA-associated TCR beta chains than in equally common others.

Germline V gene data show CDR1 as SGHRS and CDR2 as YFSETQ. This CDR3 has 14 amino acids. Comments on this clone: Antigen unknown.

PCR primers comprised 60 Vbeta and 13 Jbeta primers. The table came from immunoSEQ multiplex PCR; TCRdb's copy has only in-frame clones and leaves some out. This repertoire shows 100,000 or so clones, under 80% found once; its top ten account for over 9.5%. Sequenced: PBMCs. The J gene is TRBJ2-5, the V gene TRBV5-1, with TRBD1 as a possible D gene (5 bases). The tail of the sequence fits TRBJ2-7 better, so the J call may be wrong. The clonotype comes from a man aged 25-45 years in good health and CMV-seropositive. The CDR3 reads CASSAQGRGNEQYF. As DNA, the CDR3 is TGCGCCAGCAGCGCGCAGGGTAGGGGAAACGAGCAGTACTTC.